This T cell receptor (beta chain) was sequenced for a study of blood T cell repertoires in COVID-19. V dropped 2 bases and J dropped 7; count of bases not matched to a gene: 5. Germline V gives CDR1 MGHRA, CDR2 YSYEKL. The CDR3 has 15 amino acids. Sequencing was performed with immunoSEQ multiplex PCR; in TCRdb, only in-frame clones are kept and a portion is missing. The sample consists of about 220,000 clones, approximately 82% of them appearing once. This clonotype was obtained from a man aged 45 to 65 with active or convalescent COVID-19. This chain connects TRBV4-1 to TRBJ1-4; TRBD1 agrees at 9 bases. Sequencing used peripheral blood. CDR3: CASSQHRGLGEKLFF. The CDR3 region has the DNA TGCGCCAGCAGCCAACACAGGGGGCTGGGTGAAAAACTGTTTTTT.